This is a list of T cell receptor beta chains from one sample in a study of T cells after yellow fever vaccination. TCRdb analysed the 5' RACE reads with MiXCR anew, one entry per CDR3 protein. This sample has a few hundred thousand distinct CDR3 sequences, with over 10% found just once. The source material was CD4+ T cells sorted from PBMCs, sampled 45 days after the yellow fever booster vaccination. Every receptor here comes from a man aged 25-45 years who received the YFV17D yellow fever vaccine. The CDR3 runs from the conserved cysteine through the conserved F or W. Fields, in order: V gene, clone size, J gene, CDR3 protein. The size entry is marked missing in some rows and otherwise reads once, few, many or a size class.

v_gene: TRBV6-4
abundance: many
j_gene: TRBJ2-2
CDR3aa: CASSEMYPGELFF

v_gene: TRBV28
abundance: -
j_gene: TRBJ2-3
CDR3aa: CAAPGLGSSTDTQYF

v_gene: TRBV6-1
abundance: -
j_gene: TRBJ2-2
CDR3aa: CASKYGELFF

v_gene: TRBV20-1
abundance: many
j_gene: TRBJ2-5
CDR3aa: CSAPGYSQETQYF

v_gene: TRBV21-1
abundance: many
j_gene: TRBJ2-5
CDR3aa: CASSKDGLETQYF

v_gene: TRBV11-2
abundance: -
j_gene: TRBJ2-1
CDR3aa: CASSLLAGGPREEQFF

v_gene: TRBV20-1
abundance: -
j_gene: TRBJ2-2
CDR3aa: CSARRTSAGELFF

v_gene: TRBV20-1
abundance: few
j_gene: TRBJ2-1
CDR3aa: CSARDPRKSSYNEQFF

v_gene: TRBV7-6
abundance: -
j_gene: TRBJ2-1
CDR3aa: CASSLGPAGAGNEQFF

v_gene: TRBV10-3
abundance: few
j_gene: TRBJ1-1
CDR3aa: CAINTLGNTEAFF

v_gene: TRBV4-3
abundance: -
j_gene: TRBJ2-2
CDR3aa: CASSQGGDTGELFF

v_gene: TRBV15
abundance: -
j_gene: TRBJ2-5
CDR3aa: CATSTSRTGSGTQYF

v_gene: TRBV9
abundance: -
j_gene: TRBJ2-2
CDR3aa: CASSVDPVNTGELFF

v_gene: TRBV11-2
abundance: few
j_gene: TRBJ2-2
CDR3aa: CASSLLRGSNTGELFF

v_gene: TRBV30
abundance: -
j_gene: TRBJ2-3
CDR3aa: CAWSAPSTDTQYF

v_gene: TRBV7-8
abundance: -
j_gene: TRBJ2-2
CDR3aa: CASSRAGELFF

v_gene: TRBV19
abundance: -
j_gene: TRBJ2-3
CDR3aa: CASREGRSTKDTQYF

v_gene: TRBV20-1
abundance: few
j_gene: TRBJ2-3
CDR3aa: CSARTSGRADTQYF

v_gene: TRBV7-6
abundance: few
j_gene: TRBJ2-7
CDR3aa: CASSPRTRPYEQYF

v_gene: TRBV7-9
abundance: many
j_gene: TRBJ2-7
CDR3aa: CASSLGVKKSYEQYF

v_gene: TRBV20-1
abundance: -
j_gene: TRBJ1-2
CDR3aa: CSARDLDGYGYTF

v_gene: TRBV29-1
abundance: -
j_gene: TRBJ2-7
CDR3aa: CSVAPSSYEQYF

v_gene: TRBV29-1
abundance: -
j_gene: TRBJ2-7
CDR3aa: CSGIRGEYEQYF

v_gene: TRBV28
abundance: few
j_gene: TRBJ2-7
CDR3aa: CASIPTGSSYEQYF

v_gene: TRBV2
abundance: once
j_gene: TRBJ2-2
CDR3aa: CTSSEEGIGGELFF

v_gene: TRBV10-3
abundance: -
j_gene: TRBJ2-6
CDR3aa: CAIGAGGPTGANVLTF